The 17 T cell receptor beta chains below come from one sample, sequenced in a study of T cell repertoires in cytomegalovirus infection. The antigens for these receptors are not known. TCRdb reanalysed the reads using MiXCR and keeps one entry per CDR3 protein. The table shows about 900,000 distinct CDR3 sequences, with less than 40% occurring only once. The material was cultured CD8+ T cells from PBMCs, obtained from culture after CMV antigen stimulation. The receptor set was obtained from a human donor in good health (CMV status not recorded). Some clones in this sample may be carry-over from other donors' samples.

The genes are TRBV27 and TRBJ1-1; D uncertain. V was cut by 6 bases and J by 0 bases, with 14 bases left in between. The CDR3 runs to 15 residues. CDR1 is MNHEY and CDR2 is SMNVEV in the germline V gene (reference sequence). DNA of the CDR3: TGTGCCAGCAGCGAAATACATAGATTGAACACTGAAGCTTTCTTT. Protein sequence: CASSEIHRLNTEAFF.

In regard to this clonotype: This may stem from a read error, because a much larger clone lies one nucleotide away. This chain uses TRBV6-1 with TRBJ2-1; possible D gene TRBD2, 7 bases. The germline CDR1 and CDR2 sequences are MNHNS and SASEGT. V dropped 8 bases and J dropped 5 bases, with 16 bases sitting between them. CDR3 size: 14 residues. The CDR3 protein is CASSWGGGDNEQFF. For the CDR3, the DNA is TGTGCCAGCTCATGGGGAGGGGGGGACAATGAGCAGTTCTTC.

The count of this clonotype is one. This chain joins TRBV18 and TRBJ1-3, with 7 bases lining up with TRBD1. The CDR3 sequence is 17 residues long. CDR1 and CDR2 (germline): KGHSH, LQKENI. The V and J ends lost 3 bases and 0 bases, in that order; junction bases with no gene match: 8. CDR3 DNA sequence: TGTGCCAGCTCACCTAGGGACAGCCAAAACTCTGGAAACACCATATATTTT. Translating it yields CASSPRDSQNSGNTIYF. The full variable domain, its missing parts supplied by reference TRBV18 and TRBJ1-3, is NAGVMQNPRHLVRRRGQEARLRCSPMKGHSHVYWYRQLPEEGLKFMVYLQKENIIDESGMPKERFSAEFPKEGPSILRIQQVVRGDSAAYFCASSPRDSQNSGNTIYFGEGSWLTVV.

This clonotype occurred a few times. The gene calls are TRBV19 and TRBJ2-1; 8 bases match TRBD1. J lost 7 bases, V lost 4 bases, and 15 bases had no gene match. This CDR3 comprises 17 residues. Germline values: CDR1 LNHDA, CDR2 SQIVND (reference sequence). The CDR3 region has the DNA TGTGCCAGTAGTAGCCTGAGACAGGGGCCTCGAACAAATGAGCAGTTCTTC. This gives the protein CASSSLRQGPRTNEQFF.

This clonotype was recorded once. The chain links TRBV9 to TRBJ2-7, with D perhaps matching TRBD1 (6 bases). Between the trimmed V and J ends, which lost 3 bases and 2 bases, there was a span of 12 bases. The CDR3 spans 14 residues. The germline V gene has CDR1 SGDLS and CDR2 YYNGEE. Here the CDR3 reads CASSAGHTTYEQYF. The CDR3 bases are TGTGCCAGCAGCGCGGGACATACTACCTACGAGCAGTACTTC.

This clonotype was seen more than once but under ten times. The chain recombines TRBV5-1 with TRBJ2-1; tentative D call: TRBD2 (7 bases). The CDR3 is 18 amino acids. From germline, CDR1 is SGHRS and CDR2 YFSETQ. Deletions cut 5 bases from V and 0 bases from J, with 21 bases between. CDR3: CASRLGGGHPDSYNEQFF. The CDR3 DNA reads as TGCGCCAGCAGGTTAGGGGGGGGGCATCCTGACTCCTACAATGAGCAGTTCTTC.

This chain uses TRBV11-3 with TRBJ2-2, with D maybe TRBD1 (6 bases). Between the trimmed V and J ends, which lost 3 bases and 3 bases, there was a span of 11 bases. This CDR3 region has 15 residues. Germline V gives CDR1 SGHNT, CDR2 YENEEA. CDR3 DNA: TGTGCCAGCAGCTTTGCAGGGGTACACACCGGGGAGCTGTTTTTT. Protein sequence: CASSFAGVHTGELFF.

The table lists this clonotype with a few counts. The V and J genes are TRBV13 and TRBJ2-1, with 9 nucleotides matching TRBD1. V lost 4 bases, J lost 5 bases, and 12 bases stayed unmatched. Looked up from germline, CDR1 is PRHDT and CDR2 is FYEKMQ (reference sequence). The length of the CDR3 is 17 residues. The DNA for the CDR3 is TGTGCCAGCAGCTCGCACTCGTTGGACAGGGGAAACAATGAGCAGTTCTTC. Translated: CASSSHSLDRGNNEQFF.

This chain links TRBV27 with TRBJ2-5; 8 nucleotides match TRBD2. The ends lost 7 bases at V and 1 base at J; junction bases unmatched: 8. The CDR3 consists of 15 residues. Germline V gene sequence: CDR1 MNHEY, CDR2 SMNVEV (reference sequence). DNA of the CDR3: TGTGCCAGCATGGCAGCGGGGGAGGTCCAAGAGACCCAGTACTTC. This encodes CASMAAGEVQETQYF.

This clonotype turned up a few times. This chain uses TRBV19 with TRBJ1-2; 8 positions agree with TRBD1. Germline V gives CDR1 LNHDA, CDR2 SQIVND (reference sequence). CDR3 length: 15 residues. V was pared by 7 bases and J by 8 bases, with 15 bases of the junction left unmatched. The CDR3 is CASIPVAGGMGGYTF. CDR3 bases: TGTGCCAGTATTCCCGTCGCAGGGGGCATGGGCGGCTACACCTTC. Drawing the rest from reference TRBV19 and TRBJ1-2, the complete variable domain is DGGITQSPKYLFRKEGQNVTLSCEQNLNHDAMYWYRQDPGQGLRLIYYSQIVNDFQKGDIAEGYSVSREKKESFPLTVTSAQKNPTAFYLCASIPVAGGMGGYTFGSGTRLTVV.

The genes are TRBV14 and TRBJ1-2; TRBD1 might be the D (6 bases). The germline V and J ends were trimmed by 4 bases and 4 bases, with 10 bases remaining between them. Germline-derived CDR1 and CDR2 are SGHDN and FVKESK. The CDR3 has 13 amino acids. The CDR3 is CASSPGEPYGYTF. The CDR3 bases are TGTGCCAGCAGCCCAGGGGAACCCTATGGCTACACCTTC.

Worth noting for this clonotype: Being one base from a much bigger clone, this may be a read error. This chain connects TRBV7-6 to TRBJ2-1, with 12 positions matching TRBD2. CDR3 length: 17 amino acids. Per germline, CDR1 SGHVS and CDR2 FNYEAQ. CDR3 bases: TGTGCCAACAGCTTAGCTAGCGGGGGGGCCAAAGGGAATGAGCAGTTCTTC. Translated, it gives CANSLASGGAKGNEQFF.

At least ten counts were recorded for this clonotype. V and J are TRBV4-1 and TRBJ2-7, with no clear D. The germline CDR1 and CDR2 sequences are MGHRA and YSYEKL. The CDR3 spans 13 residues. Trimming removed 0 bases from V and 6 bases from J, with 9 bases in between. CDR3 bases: TGCGCCAGCAGCCAAGAAAGGGATCTCGAGCAGTACGTC. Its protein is CASSQERDLEQYV.

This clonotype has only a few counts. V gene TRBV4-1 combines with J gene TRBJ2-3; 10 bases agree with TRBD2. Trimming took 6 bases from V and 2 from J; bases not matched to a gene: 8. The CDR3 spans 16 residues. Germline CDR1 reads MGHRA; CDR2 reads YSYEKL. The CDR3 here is CASRFYSGGNTDTQYF. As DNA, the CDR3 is TGCGCCAGCAGGTTCTATAGCGGGGGGAACACAGATACGCAGTATTTT.

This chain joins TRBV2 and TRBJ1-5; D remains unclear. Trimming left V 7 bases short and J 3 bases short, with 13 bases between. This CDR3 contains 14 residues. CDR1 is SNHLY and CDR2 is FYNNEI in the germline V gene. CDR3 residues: CASTEEGLNQPQHF. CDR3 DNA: TGTGCCAGCACCGAGGAAGGTCTCAATCAGCCCCAGCATTTT.

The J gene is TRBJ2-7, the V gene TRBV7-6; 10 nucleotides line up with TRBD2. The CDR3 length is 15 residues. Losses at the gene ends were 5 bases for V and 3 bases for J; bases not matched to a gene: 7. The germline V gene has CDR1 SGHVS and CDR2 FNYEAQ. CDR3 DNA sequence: TGTGCCAGCAGCCCCGGGACTAGCGACTACTACGAGCAGTACTTC. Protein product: CASSPGTSDYYEQYF.

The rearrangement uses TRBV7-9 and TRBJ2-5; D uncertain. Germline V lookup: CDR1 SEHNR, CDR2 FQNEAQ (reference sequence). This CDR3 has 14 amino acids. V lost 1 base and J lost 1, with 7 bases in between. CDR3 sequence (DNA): TGTGCCAGCAGCTTAGATTACACCCAAGAGACCCAGTACTTC. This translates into CASSLDYTQETQYF.